One sample yielded the 11 T cell receptor beta chains listed below, sequenced in a study of blood T cell repertoires in COVID-19. Here immunoSEQ multiplex PCR was the method, and the copy in TCRdb shows in-frame clones only, minus some. Among roughly 150,000 clones listed, just under 85% were seen once. The sequencing input was peripheral blood. All receptors derive from a woman over 75 with COVID-19, enrolled during active disease.

The V and J genes are TRBV19 and TRBJ1-5; D is perhaps TRBD1 (5 bases). The V and J ends lost 3 bases and 7 bases respectively, with 10 bases between them. Germline V gives CDR1 LNHDA, CDR2 SQIVND (reference sequence). This CDR3 is 13 amino acids long. The CDR3 protein is CASSIWRDQPQHF. CDR3 DNA sequence: TGTGCCAGTAGTATTTGGAGGGACCAGCCCCAGCATTTT. The full variable domain, in which reference TRBV19 and TRBJ1-5 provide the parts outside the CDR3, is DGGITQSPKYLFRKEGQNVTLSCEQNLNHDAMYWYRQDPGQGLRLIYYSQIVNDFQKGDIAEGYSVSREKKESFPLTVTSAQKNPTAFYLCASSIWRDQPQHFGDGTRLSIL.

V usage is TRBV3-1 (or the pseudogene TRBV3-2) and J usage is TRBJ2-5; the D is unclear. Per the germline V gene, CDR1 is LGHDT and CDR2 is YNNKEL (reference sequence). The V end was cut by 4 bases, the J end by 4 bases, with 10 bases between. The CDR3 sequence is 13 residues long. CDR3: CASSLVRRETQYF. The CDR3 DNA reads TGTGCCAGCAGCCTAGTGAGGAGAGAGACCCAGTACTTC.

The chain employs TRBV21-1 and TRBJ1-1; TRBD1 is the table's D call and was not checked against the DNA. TRBV21-1 is a known pseudogene. The CDR3 covers 17 residues. The CDR3 protein is CASSNRDRQAMNTEAFF. The CDR3 nucleotides read TGTGCCAGCAGCAATCGGGACAGGCAAGCCATGAACACTGAAGCTTTCTTT.

The V and J genes are TRBV5-1 and TRBJ1-1; TRBD1 might be the D (6 bases). Germline loops: CDR1 SGHRS, CDR2 YFSETQ. Trimming cost V 2 bases and J 6 bases, with 20 bases left between them. This CDR3 contains 16 residues. CDR3 in DNA: TGCGCCAGCAGCTTACAACCTCAGGGGTCTGATGCTGAAGCTTTCTTT. Residues: CASSLQPQGSDAEAFF.

This chain connects TRBV5-4 to TRBJ2-2, with TRBD2 identical over 12 bases. Per germline, CDR1 SGHNT and CDR2 YYREEE (reference sequence). V lost 1 base and J lost 5; bases outside the gene matches: 9. The CDR3 consists of 18 residues. CDR3: CASSLPGLAGGGTGELFF. The DNA for the CDR3 is TGTGCCAGCAGCTTGCCGGGACTAGCGGGCGGGGGGACCGGGGAGCTGTTTTTT.

V and J are TRBV5-5 and TRBJ1-2; 7 bases fit TRBD1. There are 15 residues in the CDR3. Germline V gene lookup returns CDR1 SGHKS and CDR2 YYEKEE (reference sequence). Trimming took 3 bases from V and 2 from J; bases not matched to a gene: 7. This CDR3 reads CASSWGTAKNYGYTF. The CDR3 coding sequence is TGTGCCAGCAGCTGGGGGACAGCGAAGAACTATGGCTACACCTTC.

This clone was seen more than once but under ten times. The gene calls are TRBV4-1 and TRBJ1-2; 8 bases align to TRBD1. The CDR3 sequence is 16 residues long. After removal of 4 bases from V and 5 bases from J, the junction contained 12 bases not matched to a gene. The germline CDR1 and CDR2 sequences are MGHRA and YSYEKL. The CDR3, as DNA: TGCGCCAGCAGCCGCGATACCTCCGGGACAGGATATGGCTACACCTTC. Amino acid sequence: CASSRDTSGTGYGYTF.

This chain links TRBV4-1 with TRBJ2-5; TRBD1 might be the D (6 bases). The ends were cut back, 4 bases at V and 5 bases at J, with 17 bases in the middle. This CDR3 has 15 residues. Germline V CDR1 and CDR2: MGHRA, YSYEKL. Here the CDR3 reads CASSRSQGLLETQYF. In nucleotides, the CDR3 is TGCGCCAGCAGCCGGTCCCAGGGGCTCCTGGAGACCCAGTACTTC.

This clone counts as medium-sized. V and J are TRBV28 and TRBJ2-1; TRBD1 is a possible D gene (6 bases). Trimming shortened V by 8 bases and J by 3 bases, and 14 bases separated the two germline ends. The V gene's germline CDR1 is MDHEN and CDR2 SYDVKM. CDR3 length: 14 residues. The DNA for the CDR3 is TGTGCCAGCGACACCGACAGGATCTACAATGAGCAGTTCTTC. Its protein is CASDTDRIYNEQFF.

The rearrangement links TRBV19 to TRBJ2-7; 9 bases align to TRBD2. Unmatched junction bases numbered 13, after V lost 6 bases and J lost 1 base. There are 17 residues in the CDR3. Germline V gene sequence: CDR1 LNHDA, CDR2 SQIVND (reference sequence). In nucleotides, the CDR3 is TGTGCCAGTAGGGGCCCCAGACTAGCGGAAGAGTCCTACGAGCAGTACTTC. It translates to CASRGPRLAEESYEQYF. Looking up the rest from reference TRBV19 and TRBJ2-7 gives the full variable domain: DGGITQSPKYLFRKEGQNVTLSCEQNLNHDAMYWYRQDPGQGLRLIYYSQIVNDFQKGDIAEGYSVSREKKESFPLTVTSAQKNPTAFYLCASRGPRLAEESYEQYFGPGTRLTVT.

The V call is TRBV5-4, the J call TRBJ2-5, with a possible D match to TRBD2 (6 bases). Trimming pared 4 bases from V and 2 bases from J, leaving 15 bases between. This CDR3 contains 15 residues. CDR1 SGHNT and CDR2 YYREEE come from the germline V gene (reference sequence). The CDR3 reads CASSAPGSPQETQYF. The CDR3 DNA follows: TGTGCCAGCAGCGCTCCCGGGAGCCCTCAAGAGACCCAGTACTTC. Drawing the rest from reference TRBV5-4 and TRBJ2-5, the complete variable domain is ETGVTQSPTHLIKTRGQQVTLRCSSQSGHNTVSWYQQALGQGPQFIFQYYREEENGRGNFPPRFSGLQFPNYSSELNVNALELDDSALYLCASSAPGSPQETQYFGPGTRLLVL.